These 16 T cell receptor beta chains originate from one sample sequenced in a study of blood T cell repertoires in COVID-19. Clones were read by immunoSEQ multiplex PCR, and TCRdb kept only the in-frame ones, dropping some. In the table there are under 150,000 clones, 65% to 85% of which are singletons. Sequenced material: peripheral blood. The origin of the receptors is an elderly man with active or convalescent COVID-19.

The chain combines TRBV7-6 with TRBJ2-7; D is ambiguous. Trimming removed 5 bases at V and 4 bases at J, with 18 bases between. The germline CDR1 and CDR2 sequences are SGHVS and FNYEAQ. The length of the CDR3 is 15 residues. In nucleotides, the CDR3 is TGTGCCAGCAGCCCTAGATCTGGCCACCAATACGAGCAGTACTTC. It yields the protein CASSPRSGHQYEQYF.

The chain is built from TRBV7-2 and TRBJ1-1; 7 bases fit TRBD1. Germline CDR1 and CDR2: SGHTA and FQGNSA. The CDR3 sequence is 16 residues long. Germline trimming cut 2 bases from V and 0 bases from J; bases unmatched to any gene: 6. The CDR3 here is CASSLMAGTVNTEAFF. The CDR3 DNA follows: TGTGCCAGCAGCTTAATGGCCGGGACAGTGAACACTGAAGCTTTCTTT.

This chain uses TRBV5-1 with TRBJ2-5; the match to TRBD2 covers 7 bases. Germline V gene lookup returns CDR1 SGHRS and CDR2 YFSETQ. J was trimmed by 1 base and V by 4 bases; bases with no gene match: 7. The CDR3 loop spans 15 amino acids. The CDR3 loop reads CASSQGRETQETQYF. In DNA form, the CDR3 reads TGCGCCAGCAGCCAAGGGAGGGAAACCCAAGAGACCCAGTACTTC.

The genes are TRBV7-2 and TRBJ2-7; TRBD2 aligns across 10 bases. This CDR3 region has 14 residues. With 6 bases clipped from V and 4 bases from J, the junction kept 6 bases outside the gene matches. Germline loops: CDR1 SGHTA, CDR2 FQGNSA. CDR3 sequence: CASRKGGLAYEQYF. In DNA form, the CDR3 reads TGTGCCAGCAGGAAAGGGGGACTAGCGTACGAGCAGTACTTC.

The rearrangement uses TRBV27 and TRBJ2-5; 9 bases align to TRBD1. This CDR3 is 13 amino acids long. Germline CDR1 and CDR2: MNHEY and SMNVEV (reference sequence). The V gene end was trimmed by 8 bases and the J gene end by 5 bases; junction bases not matched to a gene: 6. The CDR3 DNA sequence: TGTGCCAGCGGTAAACAGGGGGCGGAGACCCAGTACTTC. Protein product: CASGKQGAETQYF.

This chain connects TRBV28 to TRBJ2-5; TRBD1 is a possible D gene (5 bases). Trimming took 6 bases from V and 5 from J, leaving 22 bases between them. The CDR3 runs 16 residues. The germline V gene has CDR1 MDHEN and CDR2 SYDVKM. The CDR3 is CASSSLNPHRIETQYF. CDR3 nucleotides: TGTGCCAGCAGCAGTCTCAATCCTCACAGGATCGAGACCCAGTACTTC.

This chain links TRBV19 with TRBJ1-3; D not resolved. The germline V gene encodes CDR1 LNHDA and CDR2 SQIVND (reference sequence). The CDR3 contains 13 residues. Deletions cut 5 bases from V and 2 bases from J, with 7 bases between. The CDR3 coding sequence is TGTGCCAGTAGTTCTGGAGCTGGAAACACCATATATTTT. Protein sequence: CASSSGAGNTIYF.

The chain is built from TRBV4-3 and TRBJ1-1; 7 bases align to TRBD1. CDR1 is LGHNA, CDR2 YSLEER, per germline. V shed 0 bases and J 5 bases; nucleotides not matched to a gene: 6. This CDR3 spans 15 amino acids. DNA of the CDR3: TGCGCCAGCAGCCAAGATGAAGGGGGCTGGACTGAAGCTTTCTTT. Translating gives CASSQDEGGWTEAFF.

The chain is built from TRBV27 and TRBJ2-1; D possibly corresponds to TRBD2 (6 bases). There are 12 residues in the CDR3. Germline loops: CDR1 MNHEY, CDR2 SMNVEV (reference sequence). V was shortened by 1 base and J by 10 bases, with 8 bases between the two germline ends. The CDR3, as DNA: TGTGCCAGCAGTTTATATGCGGGAGAGCAGTTCTTC. It yields the protein CASSLYAGEQFF.

Only one count was recorded for this clone. The chain recombines TRBV28 with TRBJ1-2, with 9 bases lining up with TRBD1. Germline V gene lookup returns CDR1 MDHEN and CDR2 SYDVKM. CDR3 length equals 14 residues. Trimming at V came to 6 bases and at J to 6 bases, leaving 8 bases not matched to a gene. CDR3 bases: TGTGCCAGCAGCGCCGGGACAGGGAGAGATGGCTACACCTTC. Its protein is CASSAGTGRDGYTF.

J is TRBJ1-2 and V is TRBV19, with D perhaps matching TRBD1 (5 bases). CDR3 length equals 14 residues. Germline CDR1 LNHDA, CDR2 SQIVND (reference sequence). V lost 6 bases to trimming and J lost 7 bases, with 18 bases between them. The CDR3 region is CASRRLEGTTGYTF. The DNA of the CDR3 is TGTGCCAGTAGGCGCCTAGAGGGGACTACTGGCTACACCTTC.

This clone was found a few times. The gene calls are TRBV19 and TRBJ1-3, with D possibly matching TRBD1 (5 bases). The CDR3 spans 14 residues. Germline CDR1 reads LNHDA; CDR2 reads SQIVND (reference sequence). V gave up 8 bases and J gave up 4 bases, with 15 bases separating them. The CDR3 protein is CASGQQGAGNTIYF. CDR3 DNA sequence: TGTGCCAGTGGCCAGCAAGGGGCAGGAAACACCATATATTTT.

The V gene is TRBV19, the J gene TRBJ1-5; TRBD1 matches 9 bases. This CDR3 contains 15 residues. Germline V gives CDR1 LNHDA, CDR2 SQIVND (reference sequence). V shed 5 bases and J 7 bases; nucleotides not matched to a gene: 9. CDR3 sequence (DNA): TGTGCCAGTAGTTTCGGGACAGGGACCGGCCAGCCCCAGCATTTT. Amino acids: CASSFGTGTGQPQHF.

The rearrangement links TRBV5-8 to TRBJ2-6; D uncertain. From germline, CDR1 is SGHTS and CDR2 YDEGEE. V shed 0 bases and J shed 0 bases, with 13 bases lying between them. The CDR3 is made up of 18 amino acids. The CDR3 is CASSLVRQTLSGANVLTF. In DNA form, the CDR3 reads TGTGCCAGCAGCTTGGTTAGGCAGACTCTCTCTGGGGCCAACGTCCTGACTTTC.

This chain links TRBV4-3 with TRBJ2-5, with 8 nucleotides matching TRBD2. The germline V gene encodes CDR1 LGHNA and CDR2 YSLEER. The length of the CDR3 is 15 residues. After removal of 1 base from V and 1 base from J, the junction contained 2 bases not matched to a gene. The CDR3 region has the DNA TGCGCCAGCAGCCAAGGCGGGGGGAGCCAAGAGACCCAGTACTTC. Its translation is CASSQGGGSQETQYF.

The CDR3: CASKKTGNTEAFF. The CDR3 coding sequence is TGTGCCAGCAAAAAAACGGGGAACACTGAAGCTTTCTTT. This rearrangement joins TRBV6-5 to TRBJ1-1; D remains unclear. The CDR3 loop spans 13 amino acids. From germline, CDR1 is MNHEY and CDR2 SVGAGI. Deletions cut 7 bases from V and 1 base from J, with 10 bases between.